Presented here are 8 T cell receptor beta chains from one specimen sequenced in a study of cytomegalovirus exposure and HLA in healthy donors. Here immunoSEQ multiplex PCR was the method, and the copy in TCRdb shows in-frame clones only, minus some. Of 55,000 to 70,000 clones in the sample, 91% were seen once. Sequencing was carried out using PBMCs. The receptors derive from a man between 18 and 35 years old in good health and CMV-seronegative.

This chain connects TRBV27 to TRBJ2-6; D call uncertain. Deletions cut 7 bases from V and 0 bases from J, with 10 bases between. Germline CDR1 reads MNHEY; CDR2 reads SMNVEV (reference sequence). The CDR3 contains 15 residues. Here the CDR3 DNA reads TGTGCCAGCACCGTTTACTTCTCTGGGGCCAACGTCCTGACTTTC. This encodes CASTVYFSGANVLTF.

In nucleotides, the CDR3 is TGTGCCAGCAGCCCCGGGGGGCGAGGCTACGAGCAGTACTTC. Translated, it gives CASSPGGRGYEQYF. The chain is built from TRBV11-3 and TRBJ2-7, with D perhaps matching TRBD2 (7 bases). The germline V gene encodes CDR1 SGHNT and CDR2 YENEEA. Trimming removed 5 bases at V and 3 bases at J, with 14 bases between. The CDR3 is made up of 14 amino acids.

This clone was detected a few times. The V call is TRBV5-1, the J call TRBJ1-4; 7 bases line up with TRBD1. V shed 0 bases, J shed 7 bases, and the junction held 6 bases outside the gene matches. Germline CDR1 reads SGHRS; CDR2 reads YFSETQ. This CDR3 spans 15 amino acids. CDR3 residues: CASSLGRGPGEKLFF. The CDR3 coding sequence is TGCGCCAGCAGCTTGGGGAGGGGGCCGGGTGAAAAACTGTTTTTT.

This chain uses TRBV19 with TRBJ2-1; maybe TRBD1 (6 bases). CDR3 length: 16 amino acids. From germline, CDR1 is LNHDA and CDR2 SQIVND (reference sequence). V was clipped by 2 bases and J by 10 bases, with 21 bases between them. CDR3 nucleotide sequence: TGTGCCAGTAGTATATCTAGGGGGACCCGAGAGAGAGAGCAGTTCTTC. Translating gives CASSISRGTREREQFF.

This chain joins TRBV30 and TRBJ2-7; tentatively, D is TRBD1 (5 bases). The CDR3 has 13 amino acids. Germline CDR1 reads GTSNPN; CDR2 reads SVGIG (reference sequence). V was cut by 2 bases and J by 3 bases, with 11 bases left in between. The DNA of the CDR3 is TGTGCCTGGAGTTTGCAGGGTTTCTACGAGCAGTACTTC. Amino acids: CAWSLQGFYEQYF.

The chain employs TRBV5-1 and TRBJ2-5; D ambiguous. Trimming stripped 0 bases from V and 5 bases from J, with 14 bases between. This CDR3 has 15 residues. In germline, CDR1 is SGHRS, CDR2 YFSETQ. The CDR3 loop is CASSLGAKAWETQYF. Here the CDR3 DNA reads TGCGCCAGCAGCTTGGGGGCCAAGGCTTGGGAGACCCAGTACTTC.

The chain links TRBV20-1 to TRBJ2-7; D may be TRBD1 (6 bases). The CDR3 contains 11 residues. Per the germline V gene, CDR1 is DFQATT and CDR2 is SNEGSKA (reference sequence). The CDR3 DNA reads as TGCAGCGGGACACCAACCTACGAGCAGTACTTC. This translates into CSGTPTYEQYF.

CDR3 in amino acids: CASSLSRTGDQPQHF. Here the CDR3 DNA reads TGTGCCAGCAGCTTATCACGGACAGGGGATCAGCCCCAGCATTTT. The chain combines TRBV7-8 with TRBJ1-5; 9 bases match TRBD1. CDR3 length: 15 residues. Trimming at V came to 2 bases and at J to 5 bases, leaving 4 bases not matched to a gene. Germline values: CDR1 SGHVS, CDR2 FQNEAQ.